This T cell receptor (beta chain) was identified during a study of blood T cell repertoires in COVID-19. On the study more broadly: COVID-19 samples from acute and convalescent phases originated in the United States, Italy and Spain. In each case, the material was cDNA or gDNA derived from T cells, B-cell-depleted T cells, or PBMCs.

Authors' analysis steps: Cell counts per sample came from amplifying reference gene primers. The protocol was immunoSEQ multiplex PCR, while the TCRdb copy is restricted to in-frame clones and leaves out a portion. D and trimming were read from the DNA, whereas the V and J calls and clone size are those reported in that table. Of fewer than 150,000 clones in the sample, under 90% were seen once. This receptor was taken from a human donor in a cohort sampled during active COVID-19. The material sequenced was peripheral blood.

The CDR3 coding sequence is TGTGCCAGCAGCGATTCAATCAGGGCGCTGTACTTC. Encoded protein: CASSDSIRALYF. The rearrangement joins TRBV3-1 (or the pseudogene TRBV3-2) to TRBJ2-7; maybe TRBD1 (5 bases). Deletions cut 5 bases from V and 12 bases from J, with 17 bases between. The CDR3 has 12 amino acids. Germline CDR1 LGHDT, CDR2 YNNKEL (reference sequence).